This is a list of T cell receptor beta chains from one sample in a study of CD8+CD57+ T cells in acquired aplastic anemia. TCRdb itself ran the reads through MiXCR, one entry per CDR3 protein. The data show about 110,000 distinct CDR3 sequences, 50% to 65% seen once. Sequencing used sorted CD4+, CD8+, or CD8+CD57+ T cells (not recorded which) from PBMCs. These receptors originate from a human donor in good health, serving as a control. CDR3s include the opening cysteine and the closing phenylalanine or tryptophan. The D gene is left open where the match is weak. A clone size is listed for some rows: how often the clone was seen (once, few, many), or a class if it is expanded.

abundance	len	d_gene	v_gene	j_gene	CDR3aa	CDR3nt
-	13	-	TRBV2	TRBJ2-7	CASSDPQGSEQYF	TGTGCCAGCAGTGATCCCCAGGGTAGCGAGCAGTACTTC
many	12	-	TRBV20-1	TRBJ1-2	CSALWDPYGYTF	TGCAGTGCTTTGTGGGACCCCTATGGCTACACCTTC
-	18	TRBD1	TRBV20-1	TRBJ1-5	CSARQMGGGTGDSQPQHF	TGCAGTGCTAGACAGATGGGGGGAGGGACAGGGGACAGTCAGCCCCAGCATTTT
-	18	TRBD1	TRBV20-1	TRBJ1-1	CSARVGQGARGVNTEAFF	TGCAGTGCTAGAGTAGGACAGGGGGCGCGGGGAGTGAACACTGAAGCTTTCTTT
many	13	-	TRBV27	TRBJ2-3	CASSRAITDTQYF	TGTGCCAGCAGTCGGGCCATAACAGATACGCAGTATTTT
-	15	-	TRBV2	TRBJ1-1	CASSGGGRVSAEAFF	TGTGCCAGCAGTGGGGGCGGCAGGGTTAGCGCTGAAGCTTTCTTT
-	14	-	TRBV9	TRBJ2-1	CASSVRGGANEQFF	TGTGCCAGCAGCGTACGGGGCGGGGCGAATGAGCAGTTCTTC
once	14	-	TRBV6-1	TRBJ1-1	CASSGRTGNTEAFF	TGTGCCAGCAGTGGAAGGACGGGAAACACTGAAGCTTTCTTT
many	15	-	TRBV9	TRBJ2-1	CASSVEVGSGGEQFF	TGTGCCAGCAGCGTAGAAGTTGGTAGCGGAGGTGAGCAGTTCTTC
-	16	TRBD1	TRBV7-8	TRBJ2-7	CASSLASTGAAYEQYF	TGTGCCAGCAGCTTAGCGTCGACAGGGGCAGCATACGAGCAGTACTTC
many	16	-	TRBV9	TRBJ1-3	CASSVAAYDSGNTIYF	TGTGCCAGCAGCGTAGCGGCCTATGACTCTGGAAACACCATATATTTT
-	18	TRBD2	TRBV4-2	TRBJ2-1	CASSQEGLAGWGCNGQFF	TGTGCCAGCAGCCAAGAGGGACTAGCGGGGTGGGGATGCAATGGGCAGTTCTTC
-	15	TRBD2	TRBV19	TRBJ2-7	CASSTALAGAYEQYF	TGTGCCAGTAGTACCGCCTTAGCGGGAGCCTACGAGCAGTACTTC
-	15	-	TRBV25-1	TRBJ2-2	CASSVGSGNTGELFF	TGTGCCAGCAGTGTCGGGTCGGGTAACACCGGGGAGCTGTTTTTT
-	14	-	TRBV2	TRBJ1-1	CASSEVYPNTEAFF	TGTGCCAGCAGTGAAGTGTACCCGAACACTGAAGCTTTCTTT
-	15	TRBD2	TRBV6-5	TRBJ2-1	CASSLAGSSYNEQFF	TGTGCCAGCAGTTTAGCGGGGAGCTCCTACAATGAGCAGTTCTTC
once	12	-	TRBV19	TRBJ1-2	CATLSLDYGYTF	TGTGCCACCCTCAGCCTTGACTATGGCTACACCTTC
many	15	TRBD1	TRBV6-5	TRBJ2-7	CASSLWTGGAYEQYF	TGTGCCAGCAGTTTGTGGACAGGGGGCGCGTACGAGCAGTACTTC
-	14	TRBD1	TRBV20-1	TRBJ1-6	CRATGTAYNSPLHF	TGCAGGGCCACCGGGACAGCGTATAATTCACCCCTCCACTTT
-	13	-	TRBV14	TRBJ2-5	CASSHGGIETQYF	TGTGCCAGCAGCCATGGGGGAATAGAGACCCAGTACTTC
-	13	-	TRBV20-1	TRBJ2-7	CSVTTGALYEQYF	TGCAGTGTTACGACGGGGGCCCTCTACGAGCAGTACTTC
-	16	TRBD1	TRBV7-6	TRBJ2-1	CASSYGVGQFYNEQFF	TGTGCCAGCAGCTATGGTGTGGGACAGTTTTACAATGAGCAGTTCTTC
many	12	-	TRBV30	TRBJ1-1	CAWSSLVTEAFF	TGTGCCTGGAGTTCTTTAGTCACTGAAGCTTTCTTT
many	13	-	TRBV7-9	TRBJ1-1	CASSLVEGFTAFF	TGTGCCAGCAGCTTAGTGGAGGGTTTTACAGCTTTCTTT
-	11	-	TRBV25-1	TRBJ1-2	CASSSGVGYTF	TGTGCCAGCAGTTCCGGGGTTGGCTACACCTTC
many	16	TRBD1	TRBV20-1	TRBJ1-2	CSARDSLQGSAYGYTF	TGCAGTGCTAGAGATTCCCTACAGGGGTCGGCCTATGGCTACACCTTC
-	12	-	TRBV7-2	TRBJ2-7	CASSSVSDEQYF	TGTGCCAGCAGCTCCGTGAGCGACGAGCAGTACTTC
many	14	-	TRBV19	TRBJ2-2	CASSMAGSAGELFF	TGTGCCAGTAGTATGGCAGGTTCGGCCGGGGAGCTGTTTTTT
many	16	TRBD2	TRBV4-3	TRBJ2-1	CASSLGLAKPTNEQFF	TGCGCCAGCAGCCTAGGACTAGCCAAACCTACAAATGAGCAGTTCTTC
-	15	TRBD1	TRBV6-5	TRBJ1-1	CASSRQGGGGTEAFF	TGTGCCAGCAGCAGACAGGGGGGTGGAGGCACTGAAGCTTTCTTT
-	14	TRBD1	TRBV10-3	TRBJ2-1	CAISAGQGYNEQFF	TGTGCCATCAGTGCGGGACAGGGGTACAATGAGCAGTTCTTC
-	12	-	TRBV15	TRBJ1-5	CAPGGLGQPQHF	TGTGCCCCCGGGGGGCTAGGACAGCCCCAGCATTTT
once	13	-	TRBV20-1	TRBJ1-2	CSAIGTGNYGYTF	TGCAGTGCTATTGGGACGGGGAACTATGGCTACACCTTC